This TCR beta chain was sequenced for a study of OX40 agonist ivuxolimab in advanced cancers. Concerning the study at large: Ivuxolimab was a fully human IgG2 agonistic monoclonal antibody targeting the costimulatory receptor OX40 (CD134). In the dose-escalation cohort, approximately 83% of patients were male, and the mean age was 60 years with a range of about 20 to 79. Peripheral TCRbeta sequencing aimed to test whether ivuxolimab altered TCR sequence diversity and caused clonal T-cell expansion. Of the roughly 52 dose-escalation patients, hepatocellular carcinoma was present in approximately 20, melanoma in roughly 15, renal cell carcinoma in 9 and head and neck cancer in 9. The paper covers the monotherapy dose-escalation part of the phase I ivuxolimab trial, which included N of about 50 patients. Intravenous ivuxolimab was administered to patients every 2 weeks at six dose levels: 0.01, 0.1, 0.3, 1.5, 3 and 10 mg/kg. Partial responses were achieved by three dose-escalation patients, of whom one had hepatocellular carcinoma and two had cutaneous melanoma. Patients were allowed to have had prior anti-PD-1, anti-PD-L1 or anti-CTLA-4 therapy, and around 37% of the dose-escalation patients had previously received checkpoint inhibitors.

V is reduced by 8 bases and J by 5 bases, leaving a spacing of 14 bases between them. Based on the germline V gene (reference sequence), the CDR1 and CDR2 sequences are LNHNV and YYDKDF. From cysteine to phenylalanine, the CDR3 is 13 amino acids long. Of all the DNA, just the CDR3 is kept, 39 bases in frame from base 1. Study-level results and caveats: The antigen specificity of the clonally expanded peripheral T cells was not determined. After ivuxolimab, CD8+ T cells had more expanded clones than CD4+ T cells on average. Low levels of normalized T-cell clonal expansion were also shown by some nonresponding patients. In partial responders in the 0.1-3.0 mg/kg groups, normalized peripheral clonal expansion was found to be among the lowest, especially among CD8+ T cells. At doses from 0.1 to 3.0 mg/kg, clonal expansion was seen in both CD4+ and CD8+ blood T cells between baseline and week 6.

To sequence the TCRbeta CDR3 region, genomic DNA was isolated from the sorted cells. The immunoSEQ Assay was used to sequence the TCRbeta CDR3 regions. TCRdb stores this immuneACCESS table with in-frame sequences only. Part of the clones is absent; in the studies checked, under half of the shortfall reflects unresolved V genes, and no reason is known for the rest. For this sample there are 50,000 to 75,000 clones; roughly 87% appear just once. The ten biggest clones cover about 0.63% of the sample. In regard to this clone: No antigen is known for it. No qualities accompany the bases; no much larger clone lies one base away.

Patients with autoimmune disease history or receiving systemic immunosuppression were excluded from the trial. Peripheral blood for TCR sequencing was drawn from every dose cohort at baseline, at cycle 4 day 1 and at cycle 7 day 1. The samples were taken from a phase I, first-in-human, multicenter, open-label dose-escalation trial of ivuxolimab. The trial enrolled adults with locally advanced or metastatic head and neck squamous cell, hepatocellular, melanoma or renal cell carcinoma. CD4+ and CD8+ T cells were sorted separately from peripheral blood before TCR sequencing. The source material was CD4+ or CD8+ T cells sorted from blood, sampled in a trial of the OX40 agonist ivuxolimab. Recombination joined TRBV15 with TRBJ2-3; matching of 7 bases hints at TRBD1 as the D gene. This clonotype originated in an adult with an advanced solid tumor such as melanoma, head and neck, liver or kidney cancer. CDR3 protein: CATRGGDRDTQYF. The sequence in DNA is TGTGCCACCCGCGGCGGGGACAGAGATACGCAGTATTTT.